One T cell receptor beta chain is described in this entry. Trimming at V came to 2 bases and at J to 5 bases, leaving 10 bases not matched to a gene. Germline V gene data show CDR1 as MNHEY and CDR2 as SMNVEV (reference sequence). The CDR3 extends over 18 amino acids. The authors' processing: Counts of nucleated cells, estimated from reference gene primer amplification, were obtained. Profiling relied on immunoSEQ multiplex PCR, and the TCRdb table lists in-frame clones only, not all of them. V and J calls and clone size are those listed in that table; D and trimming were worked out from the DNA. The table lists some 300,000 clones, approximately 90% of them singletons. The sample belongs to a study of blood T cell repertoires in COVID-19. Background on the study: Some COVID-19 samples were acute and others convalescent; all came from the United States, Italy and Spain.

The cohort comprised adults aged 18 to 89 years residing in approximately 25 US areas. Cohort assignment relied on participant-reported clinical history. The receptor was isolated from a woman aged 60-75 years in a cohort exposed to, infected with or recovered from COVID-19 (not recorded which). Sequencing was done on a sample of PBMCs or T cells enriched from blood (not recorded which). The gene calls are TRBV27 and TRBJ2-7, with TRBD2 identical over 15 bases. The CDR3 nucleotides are TGTGCCAGCAGTTTAAGGGGACTAGCGGGAGGCGGCAAGGACGAGCAGTACTTC. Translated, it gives CASSLRGLAGGGKDEQYF.